This T cell receptor (beta chain) comes out of a study of blood T cell repertoires in COVID-19. Study in general: T cells, B-cell-depleted T cells, or PBMCs provided the cDNA or gDNA that served as material.

Participants came from about 24 US areas, aged about 18 to 100 years. J lost 4 bases, V lost 7 bases, and 15 bases had no gene match. Germline V gene data show CDR1 as SEHNR and CDR2 as FQNEAQ (reference sequence). The CDR3 consists of 16 residues. How the authors handled the data: For nucleated cells, counts were estimated from reference gene primer amplification. The protocol was immunoSEQ multiplex PCR, while the TCRdb copy is restricted to in-frame clones and leaves out a portion. Clonal size and the V and J genes are those of that table, whereas D and trimming came from the DNA. The repertoire consists of 250,000 to 350,000 clones, with 70% to 90% occurring once and the leading ten covering approximately 4.2%.

The chain combines TRBV7-9 with TRBJ2-5; TRBD2 matches at 7 bases. Sequenced input: PBMCs or T cells enriched from blood (not recorded which). The TCR originated in a woman aged 25 to 39 who had recovered from COVID-19. In DNA, the CDR3 is TGTGCCAGCACTCCCCGCGGGAGCGACCTAGGAGAGACCCAGTACTTC. Amino acids: CASTPRGSDLGETQYF.